Listed here are 16 T cell receptor beta chains from one sample, sequenced in a study of T cell responses to AZD1222 COVID-19 vaccine. Some clones are missing from TCRdb's copy, which holds only in-frame ones; the method was immunoSEQ multiplex PCR. The profile shows roughly 98,000 clones, more than 80% of them singletons. The source was peripheral blood, collected on day 0 of AZD1222 vaccination. Receptors originate from an adult in good health.

The chain carries TRBV29-1 and TRBJ1-1; D is undetermined. Per the germline V gene, CDR1 is SQVTM and CDR2 is ANQGSEA. Trimming left V 4 bases short and J 0 bases short, with 9 bases between. This CDR3 contains 13 residues. Here the CDR3 reads CSVVGRMNTEAFF. The CDR3 DNA reads TGCAGCGTTGTTGGGCGGATGAACACTGAAGCTTTCTTT.

The chain uses TRBV12-3 or TRBV12-4 and TRBJ2-5, with D possibly TRBD1 on 5 matching bases. This CDR3 contains 13 residues. The ends were cut back, 1 base at V and 5 bases at J, with 8 bases in the middle. The CDR3, as DNA: TGTGCCAGCAGTTTAGTGACAGCGGAGACCCAGTACTTC. It codes for CASSLVTAETQYF.

This sequence joins TRBV4-1 and TRBJ1-6, with 9 bases identical to TRBD1. The CDR3 runs to 15 residues. Germline trimming cut 6 bases from V and 7 bases from J; bases unmatched to any gene: 7. Germline V gives CDR1 MGHRA, CDR2 YSYEKL. The CDR3 nucleotides are TGCGCCAGCAGAAAGACGGGGACAGGGAATTCACCCCTCCACTTT. It is translated as CASRKTGTGNSPLHF.

The V gene is TRBV19, the J gene TRBJ1-1; 7 bases match TRBD1. V trimming: 2 bases; J trimming: 4 bases; junction bases outside the gene matches: 1. The germline V gene has CDR1 LNHDA and CDR2 SQIVND (reference sequence). This CDR3 has 13 residues. The CDR3 reads CASSIKGATEAFF. In nucleotides, the CDR3 is TGTGCCAGTAGTATAAAGGGGGCCACTGAAGCTTTCTTT.

The chain couples TRBV6-5 to TRBJ2-7; 7 bases are a match to TRBD1. Losses at the gene ends were 6 bases for V and 2 bases for J; bases not matched to a gene: 7. The CDR3 consists of 14 residues. Germline V gene lookup returns CDR1 MNHEY and CDR2 SVGAGI. CDR3 bases: TGTGCCAGCAGCCATACAGGGGCGCCCTACGAGCAGTACTTC. It yields the protein CASSHTGAPYEQYF.

The chain employs TRBV14 and TRBJ2-7; D is ambiguous. There are 15 residues in the CDR3. V was trimmed by 4 bases and J by 2 bases, leaving 15 bases between them. Per the germline V gene, CDR1 is SGHDN and CDR2 is FVKESK. The CDR3 nucleotides are TGTGCCAGCAGCCGAGTTACCGGGTCGACCTACGAGCAGTACTTC. Translating it yields CASSRVTGSTYEQYF.

The chain joins TRBV6-4 to TRBJ2-6, with D possibly TRBD2 on 5 matching bases. CDR3 size: 15 residues. Germline CDR1 and CDR2: MRHNA and SNTAGT. The germline V and J ends were trimmed by 3 bases and 2 bases, with 8 bases remaining between them. Here the CDR3 reads CASSEEGAGANVLTF. CDR3 in DNA: TGTGCCAGCAGTGAAGAGGGAGCTGGGGCCAACGTCCTGACTTTC.

V and J are TRBV24-1 and TRBJ2-1; possibly TRBD1 for D (6 bases). Trimming pared 4 bases from V and 2 bases from J, leaving 11 bases between. The CDR3 spans 15 residues. Germline V CDR1 and CDR2: KGHDR, SFDVKD. The CDR3 nucleotides read TGTGCCACCAGTGACCTAGGGGGAACCTACAATGAGCAGTTCTTC. This codes for CATSDLGGTYNEQFF.

The chain has TRBV6-5 and TRBJ2-5; 12 bases agree with TRBD2. Trimming removed 8 bases from V and 2 bases from J; junction bases left unmatched: 3. This CDR3 has 14 residues. Germline CDR1 and CDR2: MNHEY and SVGAGI. CDR3 in amino acids: CASRLAGDQETQYF. For the CDR3, the DNA is TGTGCCAGCCGACTAGCGGGGGATCAAGAGACCCAGTACTTC.

J is TRBJ2-7 and V is TRBV12-3 or TRBV12-4; D call uncertain. The CDR3 is made up of 12 amino acids. V gave up 7 bases and J gave up 1 base, with 8 bases separating them. Here the CDR3 DNA reads TGTGCCAGCAAGGGTTTGTCCTACGAGCAGTACTTC. Amino acids: CASKGLSYEQYF.

DNA of the CDR3: TGTGCCAGCACCAAGGGGGCGGATGAAAAACTGTTTTTT. It is translated as CASTKGADEKLFF. This chain links TRBV12-3 or TRBV12-4 with TRBJ1-4, with 7 bases matching TRBD1. Trimming cost V 7 bases and J 6 bases; bases outside gene matches: 5. The CDR3 runs to 13 residues.

V is TRBV5-4 and J is TRBJ1-2; the match to TRBD1 covers 7 bases. Germline lookup yields CDR1 SGHNT and CDR2 YYREEE (reference sequence). J lost 4 bases, V lost 4 bases, and 10 bases had no gene match. The CDR3 runs to 15 residues. The CDR3 region has the DNA TGTGCCAGCAGCCTAACGGGGGGACAGCTCTATGGCTACACCTTC. Its protein product is CASSLTGGQLYGYTF.

This clone has only one observation. The limits of the CDR3 on the DNA are not certain, so only TCRdb's listed CDR3 is given. The chain couples TRBV24-1 to TRBJ2-2. The CDR3 is made up of 12 amino acids, end residues included. Germline CDR1 KGHDR, CDR2 SFDVKD. CDR3 sequence: CATSFGAGELFF.

The chain employs TRBV5-6 and TRBJ2-6; D is uncertain. V was trimmed by 0 bases and J by 12 bases, leaving 10 bases between them. The CDR3 sequence is 13 residues long. CDR1 is SGHDT, CDR2 YYEEEE, per germline. The DNA for the CDR3 is TGTGCCAGCAGCTTGGTAGGACCAGGCGTCCTGACTTTC. It codes for CASSLVGPGVLTF. Based on the CDR3 plus reference TRBV5-6 and TRBJ2-6, the full variable domain is DAGVTQSPTHLIKTRGQQVTLRCSPKSGHDTVSWYQQALGQGPQFIFQYYEEEERQRGNFPDRFSGHQFPNYSSELNVNALLLGDSALYLCASSLVGPGVLTFGAGSRLTVL.

The V gene is TRBV19, the J gene TRBJ2-7; a weak D match, TRBD1 (6 bases). CDR1 is LNHDA and CDR2 is SQIVND in the germline V gene (reference sequence). The CDR3 sequence is 13 residues long. V lost 4 bases, J lost 5 bases, and 12 bases lay in between. As DNA, the CDR3 is TGTGCCAGTAGTAAACCAGGGGTCCACGAGCAGTACTTC. It yields the protein CASSKPGVHEQYF.

This chain links TRBV6-4 with TRBJ2-2; perhaps TRBD1 as D (6 bases). This CDR3 is built from 14 residues. Germline V gene sequence: CDR1 MRHNA, CDR2 SNTAGT. V was shortened by 6 bases and J by 2 bases, with 10 bases between the two germline ends. CDR3 sequence (DNA): TGTGCCAGCAGCCGGGACACCAACACCGGGGAGCTGTTTTTT. Its translation is CASSRDTNTGELFF.